This TCR beta chain stems from a study of shared clonotypes between healthy human individuals (dated by TCRdb to the early 2020s). The study in broad terms: A couple of women and three men aged 18 to 49 years were included in the cohort. For each donor, three plates each were used for CD4 naive and CD4 memory, two plates were used for CD8 naive, and one plate was used for CD8 memory. The study deeply sequenced blood TCR repertoires of about 5 healthy adults to estimate repertoire size and the extent of clonotype sharing between individuals. To increase sequencing depth and limit assay-specific biases, TCR repertoire library preparation and sequencing were carried out by different laboratories using diverse techniques. Leukapheresis yielded between about 0.9 and 9 billion PBMCs per donor. On the study overall, not on this receptor specifically: Rarefaction of sorted-subset datasets indicated incomplete sequencing despite the large sequencing depth. Sampling was limited to blood, and TCR repertoires in tissue likely differ from TCR repertoires in blood. Because the study included only a small number of donors, the genetic and exposure-history diversity represented was limited. Based on pairwise subsampling, the degree of clonotype sharing among donors was expected to be affected by sequencing depth. Compared with non-shared clonotypes, the clonotypes found in all four sorted-subset donors had higher generation probabilities. Larger estimated clonotype richness was generally found for naive subsets than for memory subsets. When a few donors were compared, the shared fraction of clonotypes was approximately 5% for naive CD4, around 3.6% for naive CD8, 2.3% for memory CD4, and 0.3% to 0.5% for memory CD8.

The donors were healthy, HIV-negative adults with no recently reported acute infections or vaccinations. All donors were Caucasian adults living in Nashville, Tennessee, USA. The CD8 memory samples were a combination of magnetically selected CD45RO+ cells and CCR7-negative CD45RA+ effector memory (TemRA) cells. Blood was collected by leukapheresis, and PBMCs were isolated by Ficoll-Histopaque density gradient centrifugation and then cryopreserved in liquid nitrogen vapor phase. Analytical flow cytometry was used to check the purity and quantity of every magnetically sorted T cell population. Genomic DNA was isolated from every sorted fraction and measured by UV absorbance on a Nanodrop 2000c. Concerning this clone itself: Its antigen specificity is not known. No per-base quality is available; no much larger clone lies one base away.

Using the deep immunoSEQ assay, TCR CDR3 regions were amplified from genomic DNA by multiplex PCR. Extracted genomic DNA from each cell subset was spread evenly across all wells of several immunoSEQ 96-well plates, with each plate serving as a replicate. For sorted subsets, each replicate PCR was loaded with approximately 200 ng genomic DNA, equivalent to 32,000 or so T cell genomes. The purified libraries were quantified using a Qubit 3.0 fluorometer, sized with a Bioanalyzer 2100, and then quantified again using the KAPA Library Quantification kit. Each immunoSEQ 96-well plate was sequenced on its own single-read 150-cycle Illumina NextSeq 550 flow cell. The study's processing was this. The immunoSEQ output contained only junctional sequences without quality scores, so filtering could not match that applied to full-length reads. Sequences were annotated with PyIR, a Python wrapper for IgBLAST v1.9, using IMGT germline references to assign V/J genes and CDR3. Reads were filtered out if the reads had weak V/J assignments (E-value above 1e-6), no CDR3, stop codons, out-of-frame junctions, or ambiguous translated residues. V3J clonotypes were defined as sequences sharing an identical inferred V gene, J gene, and CDR3 amino acid sequence. Percentage overlap between repertoires was calculated by dividing the number of shared unique clonotypes by the size of the smaller repertoire. RTK rarefaction, the Chao1 estimator, and Recon v2.1 estimates of unobserved clonotypes were used to assess repertoire richness. Generation probabilities for all TCRbeta clonotypes obtained by the gDNA method from several donors were computed using OLGA. The table was pulled from immuneACCESS by TCRdb, which kept in-frame rearrangements only. Such tables lose some clones; where checked, under half of the loss comes from unresolved V genes, and the rest has no known cause. V and J calls and clone size follow that table, whereas D and trimming were derived from the DNA. The sample contains more than 550,000 clones, less than 95% of them found a single time. The ten largest clones take up 30% to 35% of the sample.

CDR1 is given as MNHEY and CDR2 as SMNVEV, both from the germline V gene (reference sequence). Including the terminal cysteine and phenylalanine, the CDR3 comprises 16 residues. Just CDR3 DNA is preserved here, 48 bases in frame from base 1. V trim: 2 bases; J trim: 4 bases; unmatched bases: 5. The sequence joins TRBV27 to TRBJ2-2; the junction holds 9 bases that match TRBD2. The receptor was isolated from a man younger than 30 in good health. Some clones in this sample may be carry-over from other donors' samples. Input material: memory CD8+ T cells from PBMCs. The cell subset or site label here, explained by the study, means: CD45RO+ cells pooled with CCR7-negative TemRA cells. The DNA sequence is as follows: TGTGCCAGCAGTTTAAAGGGAGCGGGAGGCACCGGGGAGCTGTTTTTT. This is translated as CASSLKGAGGTGELFF.